The 5 T cell receptor beta chains below come from one sample, sequenced in a study of T cell changes during pregnancy in multiple sclerosis. The method was immunoSEQ multiplex PCR; TCRdb's version includes in-frame clones alone and lacks a portion of them. The sample contains about 52,000 clones, around 94% of which appear only once. The sample in question was CD4+ T cells from peripheral blood mononuclear cells, obtained in the third trimester of pregnancy. The receptor source for this set is a female donor with multiple sclerosis, enrolled in a pregnancy study.

A single count supports this clone. The J gene is TRBJ1-4, the V gene TRBV2, with 7 positions matching TRBD1. V shed 6 bases, J shed 5 bases, and the junction held 6 bases outside the gene matches. Germline V gene data show CDR1 as SNHLY and CDR2 as FYNNEI. This CDR3 spans 14 amino acids. The CDR3 DNA reads TGTGCCAGCAGGAGCGGACAGGAGAATGAAAAACTGTTTTTT. This translates into CASRSGQENEKLFF.

This rearrangement joins TRBV19 to TRBJ1-2, with 9 bases aligning to TRBD1. The V segment lost 9 bases and the J segment 2 bases; nucleotides outside the gene matches: 4. The CDR3 length is 13 residues. Germline loops: CDR1 LNHDA, CDR2 SQIVND (reference sequence). CDR3 bases: TGTGCCAGCGGGACAGGGCTCAACTATGGCTACACCTTC. Translation gives CASGTGLNYGYTF.

The J gene is TRBJ2-1, the V gene TRBV2; 10 bases match TRBD2. Germline lookup yields CDR1 SNHLY and CDR2 FYNNEI. The CDR3 is 19 residues long. V was clipped by 2 bases and J by 7 bases; unmatched bases: 17. The CDR3 DNA reads TGTGCCAGCAGTGAACAGAGCGGGGGGGCCAAGGGAACCAAGAATGAGCAGTTCTTC. Protein sequence: CASSEQSGGAKGTKNEQFF.

V gene TRBV4-3 combines with J gene TRBJ1-2, with D tentatively TRBD1 (6 bases). CDR1 LGHNA and CDR2 YSLEER come from the germline V gene. Trimming removed 0 bases at V and 0 bases at J, with 8 bases between. The CDR3 consists of 15 residues. The CDR3 sequence: CASSQDRDTNYGYTF. The CDR3 nucleotides are TGCGCCAGCAGCCAAGATCGGGACACTAACTATGGCTACACCTTC.

The chain is built from TRBV9 and TRBJ2-7; 8 nucleotides match TRBD1. Looked up from germline, CDR1 is SGDLS and CDR2 is YYNGEE. CDR3 length equals 15 residues. The V segment lost 3 bases and the J segment 5 bases; nucleotides outside the gene matches: 10. The CDR3 DNA sequence: TGTGCCAGCAGCGCCGGGACAGGAAATGCCCACGAGCAGTACTTC. Protein: CASSAGTGNAHEQYF.